The sequence of this T cell receptor beta chain was determined in a study of spatial heterogeneity in lung cancer. Study at large: Patients with untreated early-stage non-small cell lung cancer, numbering 55 to 75, were the donors. Available follow-up PBMC samples were sequenced, at a median of approximately 24 months post-resection.

CDR3 length equals 15 residues. Trimming stripped 0 bases from V and 4 bases from J, with 12 bases between. Germline CDR1 reads SEHNR; CDR2 reads FQNEAQ (reference sequence). On each TCR cDNA molecule, a unique molecular identifier was present. From the 5' RACE reads, TCRdb called clonotypes with MiXCR, one entry per CDR3 protein. Among roughly 71,000 distinct CDR3 sequences listed, 8% to 10% were seen once. The time point denotes: blood at routine non-recurrence follow-up after resection. Unsorted whole RNA from tumor, nontumor lung or frozen PBMC underwent sequencing. The sequenced sample was PBMCs, obtained at follow-up. The TCR originated in a female donor with early-stage non-small cell lung cancer. This chain uses TRBV7-9 with TRBJ1-2; the D gene is possibly TRBD1 (5 bases). The CDR3 protein is CASSLAPGLGYGYTF. In DNA form, the CDR3 reads TGTGCCAGCAGCTTAGCGCCAGGGCTGGGCTATGGCTACACCTTC.